The source of this T cell receptor beta chain is a study of graft-versus-host responses after intestinal transplantation. On the study more broadly: Those transplanted obtained multivisceral, liver-intestinal, or isolated intestinal grafts.

Trimming removed 2 bases from V and 7 bases from J, with 26 bases in between. Germline-derived CDR1 and CDR2 are MGHDK and SYGVNS. This CDR3 is built from 18 residues. Study-wide findings and caveats: GvH clone levels peaked in circulation, and this peak was associated with early post-transplant HvG declines.

Some clones are missing from TCRdb's copy, which holds only in-frame ones; the method was immunoSEQ multiplex PCR. The sample lists over 40,000 clones; roughly 91% were seen once. Remarks on this clone: Its antigen is not known.

This specimen was PBMCs, taken around 790 days after a first intestinal transplant, on the day of a second. The sequence came from a human patient who received an intestinal transplant, so some T cells may come from the graft donor. V is TRBV25-1 and J is TRBJ2-5; the D gene is possibly TRBD2 (5 bases). The CDR3 loop reads CASSERHVVRGPVGTQYF. In nucleotides, the CDR3 is TGTGCCAGCAGTGAAAGGCACGTGGTGAGAGGGCCTGTTGGGACCCAGTACTTC.